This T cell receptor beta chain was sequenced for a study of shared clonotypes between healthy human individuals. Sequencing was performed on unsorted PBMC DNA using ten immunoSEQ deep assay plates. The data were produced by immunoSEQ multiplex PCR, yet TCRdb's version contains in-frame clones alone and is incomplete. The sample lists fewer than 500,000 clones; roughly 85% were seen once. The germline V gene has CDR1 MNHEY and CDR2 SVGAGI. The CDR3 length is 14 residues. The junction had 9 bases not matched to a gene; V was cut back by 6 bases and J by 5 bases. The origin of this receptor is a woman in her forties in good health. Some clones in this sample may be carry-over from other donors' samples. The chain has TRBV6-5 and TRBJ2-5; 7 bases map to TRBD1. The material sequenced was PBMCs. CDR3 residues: CASSARGRVETQYF. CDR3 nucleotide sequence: TGTGCCAGCAGCGCAAGGGGGCGCGTTGAGACCCAGTACTTC.